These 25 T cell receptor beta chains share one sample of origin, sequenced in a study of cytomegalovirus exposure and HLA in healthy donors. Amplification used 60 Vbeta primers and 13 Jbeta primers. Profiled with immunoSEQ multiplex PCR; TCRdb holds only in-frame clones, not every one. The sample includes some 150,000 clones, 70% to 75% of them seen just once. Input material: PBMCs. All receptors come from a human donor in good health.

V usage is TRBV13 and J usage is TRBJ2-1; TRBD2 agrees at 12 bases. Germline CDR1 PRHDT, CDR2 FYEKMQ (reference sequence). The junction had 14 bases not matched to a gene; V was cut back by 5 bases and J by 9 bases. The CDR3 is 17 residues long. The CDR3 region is CASSPTLLAGGGREQFF. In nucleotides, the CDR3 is TGTGCCAGCAGCCCAACATTGCTAGCGGGAGGGGGTCGTGAGCAGTTCTTC.

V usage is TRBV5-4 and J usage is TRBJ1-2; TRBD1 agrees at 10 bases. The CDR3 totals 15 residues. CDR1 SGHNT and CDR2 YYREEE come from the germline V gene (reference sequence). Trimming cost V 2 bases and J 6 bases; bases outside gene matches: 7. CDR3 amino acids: CASSFDRGQSDGYTF. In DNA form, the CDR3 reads TGTGCCAGCAGCTTCGACAGGGGGCAGTCGGATGGCTACACCTTC.

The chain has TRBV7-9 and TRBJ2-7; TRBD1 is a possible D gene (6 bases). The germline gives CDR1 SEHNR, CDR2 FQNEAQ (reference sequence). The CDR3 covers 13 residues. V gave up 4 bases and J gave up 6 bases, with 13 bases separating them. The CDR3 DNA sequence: TGTGCCAGCAGCTGGACAGTCCCGGGCGAGCAGTACTTC. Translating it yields CASSWTVPGEQYF.

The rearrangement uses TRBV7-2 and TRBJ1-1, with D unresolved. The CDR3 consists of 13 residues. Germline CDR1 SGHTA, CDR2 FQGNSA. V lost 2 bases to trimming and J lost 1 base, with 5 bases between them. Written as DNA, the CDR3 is TGTGCCAGCAGCTTATCAGGGAACACTGAAGCTTTCTTT. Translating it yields CASSLSGNTEAFF. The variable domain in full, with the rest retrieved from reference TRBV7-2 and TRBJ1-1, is GAGVSQSPSNKVTEKGKDVELRCDPISGHTALYWYRQSLGQGLEFLIYFQGNSAPDKSGLPSDRFSAERTGGSVSTLTIQRTQQEDSAVYLCASSLSGNTEAFFGQGTRLTVV.

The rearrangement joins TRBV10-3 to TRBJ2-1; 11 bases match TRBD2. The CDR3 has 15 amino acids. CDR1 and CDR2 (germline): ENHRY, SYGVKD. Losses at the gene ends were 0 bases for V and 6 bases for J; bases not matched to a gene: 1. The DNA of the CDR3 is TGTGCCATCAGTGAGTCAGGACTAGCGGGCAATGAGCAGTTCTTC. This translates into CAISESGLAGNEQFF.

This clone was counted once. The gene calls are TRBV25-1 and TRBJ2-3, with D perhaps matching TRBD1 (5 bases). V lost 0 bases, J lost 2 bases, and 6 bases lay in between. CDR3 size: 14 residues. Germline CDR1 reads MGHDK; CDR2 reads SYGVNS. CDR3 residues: CASSEYRATDTQYF. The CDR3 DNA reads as TGTGCCAGCAGTGAATACAGGGCCACAGATACGCAGTATTTT.

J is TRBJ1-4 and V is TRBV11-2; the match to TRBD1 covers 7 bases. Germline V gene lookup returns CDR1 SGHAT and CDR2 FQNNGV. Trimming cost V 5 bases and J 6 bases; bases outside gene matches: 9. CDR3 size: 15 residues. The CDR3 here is CASSPLTGWDEKLFF. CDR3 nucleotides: TGTGCCAGCAGCCCCCTGACAGGGTGGGATGAAAAACTGTTTTTT.

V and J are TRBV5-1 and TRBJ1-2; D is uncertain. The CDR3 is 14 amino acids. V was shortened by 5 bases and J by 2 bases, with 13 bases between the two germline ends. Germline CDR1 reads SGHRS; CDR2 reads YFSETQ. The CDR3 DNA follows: TGCGCCAGCAGTCTCAATGACGGGAACTATGGCTACACCTTC. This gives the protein CASSLNDGNYGYTF.

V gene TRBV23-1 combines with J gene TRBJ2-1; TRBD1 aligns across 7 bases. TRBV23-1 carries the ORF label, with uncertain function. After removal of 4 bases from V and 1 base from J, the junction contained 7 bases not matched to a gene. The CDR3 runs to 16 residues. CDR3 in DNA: TGCGCCAGCAGTCTTTCATCGGGACAGTCCTACAATGAGCAGTTCTTC. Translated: CASSLSSGQSYNEQFF.

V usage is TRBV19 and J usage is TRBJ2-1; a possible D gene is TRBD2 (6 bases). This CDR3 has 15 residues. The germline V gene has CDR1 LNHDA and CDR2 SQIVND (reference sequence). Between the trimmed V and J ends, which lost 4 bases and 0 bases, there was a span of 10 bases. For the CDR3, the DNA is TGTGCCAGTAGTACCCGGGGGAGCTCCTACAATGAGCAGTTCTTC. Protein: CASSTRGSSYNEQFF.

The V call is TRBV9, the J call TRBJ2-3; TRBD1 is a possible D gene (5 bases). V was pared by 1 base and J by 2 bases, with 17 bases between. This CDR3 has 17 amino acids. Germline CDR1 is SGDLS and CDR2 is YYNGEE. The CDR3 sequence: CASSVYGQGYYTDTQYF. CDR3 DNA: TGTGCCAGCAGCGTATATGGTCAGGGCTATTACACAGATACGCAGTATTTT.

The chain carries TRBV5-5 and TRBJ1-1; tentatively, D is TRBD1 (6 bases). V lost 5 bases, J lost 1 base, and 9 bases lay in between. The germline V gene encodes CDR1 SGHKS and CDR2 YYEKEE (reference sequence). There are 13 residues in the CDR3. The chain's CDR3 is CASRPGQNTEAFF. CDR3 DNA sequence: TGTGCCAGCAGGCCGGGACAGAACACTGAAGCTTTCTTT.

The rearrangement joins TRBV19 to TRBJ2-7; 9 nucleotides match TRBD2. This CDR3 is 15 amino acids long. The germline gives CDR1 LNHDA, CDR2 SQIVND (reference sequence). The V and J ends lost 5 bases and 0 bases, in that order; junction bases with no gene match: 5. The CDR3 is CASSFGSGSSYEQYF. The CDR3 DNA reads TGTGCCAGTAGTTTCGGTAGCGGGAGCTCCTACGAGCAGTACTTC.

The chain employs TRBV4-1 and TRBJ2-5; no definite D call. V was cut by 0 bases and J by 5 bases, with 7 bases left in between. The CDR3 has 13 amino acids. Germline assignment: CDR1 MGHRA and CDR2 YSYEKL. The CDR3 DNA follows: TGCGCCAGCAGCCAAGACCCCGGTGAGACCCAGTACTTC. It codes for CASSQDPGETQYF.

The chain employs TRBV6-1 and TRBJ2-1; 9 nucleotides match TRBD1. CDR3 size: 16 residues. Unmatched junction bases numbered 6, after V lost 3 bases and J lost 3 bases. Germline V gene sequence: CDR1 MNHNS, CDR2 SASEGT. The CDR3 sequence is CASSDWDRARYNEQFF. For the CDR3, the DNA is TGTGCCAGCAGTGACTGGGACAGGGCCCGCTACAATGAGCAGTTCTTC.

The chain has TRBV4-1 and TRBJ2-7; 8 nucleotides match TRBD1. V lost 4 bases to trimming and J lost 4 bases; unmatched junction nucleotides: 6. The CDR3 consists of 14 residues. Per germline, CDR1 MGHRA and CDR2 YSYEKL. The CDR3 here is CASSLQGVQYEQYF. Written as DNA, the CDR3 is TGCGCCAGCAGCCTACAGGGGGTGCAGTACGAGCAGTACTTC.

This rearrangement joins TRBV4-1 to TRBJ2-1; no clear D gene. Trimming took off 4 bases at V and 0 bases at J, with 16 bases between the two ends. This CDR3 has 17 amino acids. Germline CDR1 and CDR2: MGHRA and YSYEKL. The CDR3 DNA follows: TGCGCCAGCAGCCTTAGTCCCAGGCCAAGCTCCTACAATGAGCAGTTCTTC. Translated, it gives CASSLSPRPSSYNEQFF.

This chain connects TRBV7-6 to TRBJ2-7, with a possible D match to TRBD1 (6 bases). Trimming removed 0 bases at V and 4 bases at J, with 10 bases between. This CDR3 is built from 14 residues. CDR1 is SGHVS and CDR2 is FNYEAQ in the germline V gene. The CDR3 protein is CASSLATGMYEQYF. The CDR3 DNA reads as TGTGCCAGCAGCTTAGCAACAGGGATGTACGAGCAGTACTTC.

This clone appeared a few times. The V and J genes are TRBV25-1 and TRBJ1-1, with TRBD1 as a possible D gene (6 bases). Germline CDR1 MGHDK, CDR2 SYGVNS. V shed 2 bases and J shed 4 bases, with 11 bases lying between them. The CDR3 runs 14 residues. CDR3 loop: CASSEILGGTEAFF. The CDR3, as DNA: TGTGCCAGCAGTGAAATTTTAGGGGGCACTGAAGCTTTCTTT.

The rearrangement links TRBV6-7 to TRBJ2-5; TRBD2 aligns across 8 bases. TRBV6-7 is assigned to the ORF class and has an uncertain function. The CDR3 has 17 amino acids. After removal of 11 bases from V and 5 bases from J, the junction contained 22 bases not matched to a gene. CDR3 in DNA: TGTGCCCTATTATCAAATGGGAGCGGGAGAAACTGGGAGACCCAGTACTTC. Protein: CALLSNGSGRNWETQYF.

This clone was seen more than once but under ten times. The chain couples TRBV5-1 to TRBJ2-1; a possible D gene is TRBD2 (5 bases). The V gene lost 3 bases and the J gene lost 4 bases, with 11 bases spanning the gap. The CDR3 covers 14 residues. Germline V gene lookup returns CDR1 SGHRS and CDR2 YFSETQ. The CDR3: CASSSDSVYNEQFF. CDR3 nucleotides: TGCGCCAGCAGCTCGGACTCGGTATACAATGAGCAGTTCTTC.

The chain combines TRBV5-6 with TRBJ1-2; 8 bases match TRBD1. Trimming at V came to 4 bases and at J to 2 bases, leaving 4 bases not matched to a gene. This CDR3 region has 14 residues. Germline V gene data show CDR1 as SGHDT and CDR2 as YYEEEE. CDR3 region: CASSADRGNYGYTF. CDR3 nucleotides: TGTGCCAGCAGCGCCGACAGGGGAAACTATGGCTACACCTTC.

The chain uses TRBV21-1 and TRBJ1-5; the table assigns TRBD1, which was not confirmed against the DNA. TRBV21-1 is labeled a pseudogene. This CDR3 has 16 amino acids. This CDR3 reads CASTQPGDKLNQPQHF. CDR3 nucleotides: TGTGCCAGCACCCAACCTGGGGACAAATTAAATCAGCCCCAGCATTTT.

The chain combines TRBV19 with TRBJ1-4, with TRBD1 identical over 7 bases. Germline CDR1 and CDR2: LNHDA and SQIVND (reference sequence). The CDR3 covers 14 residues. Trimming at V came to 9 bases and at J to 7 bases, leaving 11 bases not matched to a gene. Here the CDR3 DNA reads TGTGCCAGCAAACACAGGGGCGGAGGTGAAAAACTGTTTTTT. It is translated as CASKHRGGGEKLFF.

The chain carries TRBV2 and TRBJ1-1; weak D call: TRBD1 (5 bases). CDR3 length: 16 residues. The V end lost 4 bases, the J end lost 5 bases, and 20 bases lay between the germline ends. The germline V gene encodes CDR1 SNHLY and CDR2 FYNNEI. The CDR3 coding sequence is TGTGCCAGCAGTGTCGACCGGGGGGGTTCGTCGACTGAAGCTTTCTTT. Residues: CASSVDRGGSSTEAFF. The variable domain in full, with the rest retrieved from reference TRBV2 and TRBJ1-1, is EPEVTQTPSHQVTQMGQEVILRCVPISNHLYFYWYRQILGQKVEFLVSFYNNEISEKSEIFDDQFSVERPDGSNFTLKIRSTKLEDSAMYFCASSVDRGGSSTEAFFGQGTRLTVV.